This section outlines one T cell receptor beta chain sequence together with its context. The protocol was immunoSEQ multiplex PCR, while the TCRdb copy is restricted to in-frame clones and leaves out a portion. The sample holds about 120,000 clones; 85% to 90% are singletons and the top ten take about an eighth. The data are from a study of control samples from healthy donors and cancer patients. The CDR3 extends over 19 amino acids. Germline trimming cut 1 base from V and 3 bases from J; bases unmatched to any gene: 16. Germline loops: CDR1 MGHRA, CDR2 YSYEKL. The chain links TRBV4-1 to TRBJ2-5; 8 bases agree with TRBD2. The sample comprised blood. The receptor comes from a man aged 30 to 39 in good health. In DNA form, the CDR3 reads TGCGCCAGCAGCCAAGGCCAGGCTGGTAGACTAGCGATTGAAGAGACCCAGTACTTC. This sequence encodes CASSQGQAGRLAIEETQYF.